This passage covers 32 T cell receptor beta chains from one sample sequenced in a study of T cell repertoires in cytomegalovirus infection. MiXCR, run by TCRdb on the reads, gives a single entry per CDR3 protein. The table shows a few hundred thousand distinct CDR3 sequences, with over 35% occurring only once. These receptors have no identified antigens. The input for sequencing was cultured PBMCs, taken from culture after CMV antigen stimulation. The source of these receptors is a human donor in good health (CMV status not recorded). Some clones in this sample may be carry-over from other donors' samples.

The genes are TRBV2 and TRBJ2-4; D is perhaps TRBD2 (6 bases). Germline values: CDR1 SNHLY, CDR2 FYNNEI. V dropped 3 bases and J dropped 2 bases, with 11 bases sitting between them. CDR3 length: 15 amino acids. In DNA form, the CDR3 reads TGTGCCAGCAGTGACGGGAGTCGAACCAAAAACATTCAGTACTTC. Its translation is CASSDGSRTKNIQYF.

V is TRBV7-3 and J is TRBJ2-2; D ambiguous. V lost 2 bases to trimming and J lost 0 bases, with 10 bases between them. The germline CDR1 and CDR2 sequences are SGHTA and FQGTGA. CDR3 size: 16 residues. CDR3: CASSLFRFSNTGELFF. CDR3 sequence (DNA): TGTGCCAGCAGCTTATTTCGATTCTCGAACACCGGGGAGCTGTTTTTT.

This clonotype turned up a few times. This chain joins TRBV7-2 and TRBJ1-6, with 9 bases that match TRBD1. V shed 1 base and J 4 bases; nucleotides not matched to a gene: 2. Germline V lookup: CDR1 SGHTA, CDR2 FQGNSA. The CDR3 runs to 16 residues. This CDR3 is CASSLVGTGYNSPLHF. The CDR3 DNA follows: TGTGCCAGCAGCTTAGTGGGGACAGGGTATAATTCACCCCTCCACTTT.

The V call is TRBV28, the J call TRBJ2-2; D is possibly TRBD1 (6 bases). The CDR3 spans 13 residues. V was shortened by 8 bases and J by 4 bases, with 11 bases between the two germline ends. Germline V gene sequence: CDR1 MDHEN, CDR2 SYDVKM. The CDR3 protein is CASQQGPTGELFF. The DNA for the CDR3 is TGTGCCAGCCAACAGGGACCCACCGGGGAGCTGTTTTTT.

This clonotype was observed a handful of times. This chain links TRBV11-3 with TRBJ2-3, with 8 bases identical to TRBD2. The V gene's germline CDR1 is SGHNT and CDR2 YENEEA. The CDR3 length is 14 residues. Trimming at V came to 1 base and at J to 9 bases, leaving 6 bases not matched to a gene. CDR3 coding DNA: TGTGCCAGCAGCTTAGTTGCCAGCGGGGGCACGCAGTATTTT. Translated, it gives CASSLVASGGTQYF.

The chain recombines TRBV18 with TRBJ1-4, with a tentative D call TRBD1 (5 bases). This CDR3 contains 13 residues. Trimming removed 3 bases at V and 8 bases at J, with 10 bases between. Germline CDR1 is KGHSH and CDR2 is LQKENI. CDR3: CASSPVQAEKLFF. The CDR3 nucleotides are TGTGCCAGCTCACCGGTACAGGCGGAAAAACTGTTTTTT.

The rearrangement links TRBV5-1 to TRBJ2-7; maybe TRBD2 (5 bases). Trimming took 0 bases from V and 4 from J, leaving 11 bases between them. The germline V gene encodes CDR1 SGHRS and CDR2 YFSETQ. This CDR3 has 14 amino acids. The CDR3 protein is CASSLGPDLYEQYF. The CDR3 DNA follows: TGCGCCAGCAGCTTGGGGCCGGACTTATACGAGCAGTACTTC.

The V and J genes are TRBV7-2 and TRBJ2-1; D is uncertain. Trimming left V 1 base short and J 0 bases short, with 16 bases between. CDR1 is SGHTA, CDR2 FQGNSA, per germline. The CDR3 is made up of 18 amino acids. CDR3 sequence (DNA): TGTGCCAGCAGCTTAGGGTCGGCGAAAACGGGCTCCTACAATGAGCAGTTCTTC. Protein: CASSLGSAKTGSYNEQFF.

This clonotype was recorded many times. This rearrangement joins TRBV7-2 to TRBJ1-5; D is unclear. Germline lookup yields CDR1 SGHTA and CDR2 FQGNSA. CDR3 size: 13 residues. V shed 5 bases and J shed 4 bases, with 9 bases lying between them. The chain's CDR3 is CASSDEGNQPQHF. For the CDR3, the DNA is TGTGCCAGCAGCGACGAAGGGAATCAGCCCCAGCATTTT.

This chain joins TRBV20-1 and TRBJ2-3; no firm D call. Trimming removed 3 bases from V and 4 bases from J, with 8 bases in between. Looked up from germline, CDR1 is DFQATT and CDR2 is SNEGSKA (reference sequence). This CDR3 has 12 residues. This CDR3 is CSASDTSDTQYF. CDR3 coding DNA: TGCAGTGCTAGTGACACCTCAGATACGCAGTATTTT.

The rearrangement uses TRBV29-1 and TRBJ2-1; tentatively, D is TRBD2 (6 bases). CDR3 size: 16 residues. Trimming cost V 1 base and J 0 bases, with 13 bases left between them. The germline V gene has CDR1 SQVTM and CDR2 ANQGSEA. The CDR3 reads CSVEGKEEGSYNEQFF. CDR3 in DNA: TGCAGCGTTGAAGGCAAAGAGGAGGGCTCCTACAATGAGCAGTTCTTC.

The chain links TRBV7-2 to TRBJ1-6; TRBD1 might be the D (5 bases). The length of the CDR3 is 18 residues. V lost 1 base and J 8 bases, leaving 21 bases between the germline ends. From germline, CDR1 is SGHTA and CDR2 FQGNSA. The CDR3 reads CASSLVYGGGGIYSPLHF. CDR3 bases: TGTGCCAGCAGCTTAGTTTATGGCGGGGGAGGGATCTATTCACCCCTCCACTTT. Variable domain in full (rest from reference TRBV7-2 and TRBJ1-6): GAGVSQSPSNKVTEKGKDVELRCDPISGHTALYWYRQSLGQGLEFLIYFQGNSAPDKSGLPSDRFSAERTGGSVSTLTIQRTQQEDSAVYLCASSLVYGGGGIYSPLHFGNGTRLTVT.

This clonotype was picked up one time. V gene TRBV20-1 combines with J gene TRBJ1-2, with no clear D. Germline V gene data show CDR1 as DFQATT and CDR2 as SNEGSKA (reference sequence). The CDR3 is 16 residues long. V was pared by 6 bases and J by 8 bases, with 28 bases between. The CDR3 DNA sequence: TGCAGTGCGAGAACCGGACGGATTGCCCTCCCGGCCGGCTACACCTTC. Amino acid sequence: CSARTGRIALPAGYTF.

V gene TRBV19 combines with J gene TRBJ1-2; D not resolved. CDR1 is LNHDA, CDR2 SQIVND, per germline (reference sequence). V lost 4 bases and J 4 bases, leaving 16 bases between the germline ends. The length of the CDR3 is 15 residues. CDR3 protein: CASSTTVGGFYGYTF. DNA for the CDR3: TGTGCCAGTAGTACCACAGTGGGCGGCTTCTATGGCTACACCTTC.

This clonotype was picked up one time. J is TRBJ2-3 and V is TRBV6-1, with 14 bases lining up with TRBD2. Germline assignment: CDR1 MNHNS and CDR2 SASEGT. The ends lost 6 bases at V and 3 bases at J; junction bases unmatched: 11. The CDR3 sequence is 18 residues long. In DNA form, the CDR3 reads TGTGCCAGCAGGGGACTAGCGGGGGCCCACTTCGGGACAGATACGCAGTATTTT. It codes for CASRGLAGAHFGTDTQYF.

The V and J genes are TRBV18 and TRBJ2-1, with D unclear. This CDR3 contains 15 residues. The V and J ends lost 3 bases and 5 bases respectively, with 14 bases between them. The germline gives CDR1 KGHSH, CDR2 LQKENI. The chain's CDR3 is CASSPSVNSDNEQFF. The CDR3 DNA follows: TGTGCCAGCTCACCGAGCGTTAACTCAGACAATGAGCAGTTCTTC.

This clonotype has only a few counts. CDR3 loop: CASALAFSVEQFF. CDR3 coding DNA: TGTGCCAGCGCCCTAGCCTTTTCGGTGGAGCAGTTCTTC. This chain links TRBV27 with TRBJ2-1, with D possibly being TRBD2 (5 bases). V dropped 8 bases and J dropped 10 bases, with 18 bases sitting between them. This CDR3 spans 13 amino acids. Per the germline V gene, CDR1 is MNHEY and CDR2 is SMNVEV (reference sequence).

The chain uses TRBV11-2 and TRBJ2-3; D is ambiguous. Germline-derived CDR1 and CDR2 are SGHAT and FQNNGV. This CDR3 comprises 14 residues. V dropped 2 bases and J dropped 6 bases, with 12 bases sitting between them. The CDR3: CASSLSVLADTQYF. DNA of the CDR3: TGTGCCAGCAGCTTATCTGTGCTCGCCGATACGCAGTATTTT.

This clonotype was seen only once. V is TRBV19 and J is TRBJ2-5; D uncertain. V lost 2 bases and J 3 bases, leaving 10 bases between the germline ends. The CDR3 length is 14 residues. Per the germline V gene, CDR1 is LNHDA and CDR2 is SQIVND (reference sequence). CDR3 protein: CASSIRGWKETQYF. DNA of the CDR3: TGTGCCAGTAGTATAAGAGGCTGGAAAGAGACCCAGTACTTC.

The sample holds a few counts of this clonotype. The chain recombines TRBV7-6 with TRBJ2-3, with D perhaps assigned TRBD1 or TRBD2 (6 bases each). Germline CDR1 SGHVS, CDR2 FNYEAQ. V lost 2 bases, J lost 5 bases, and 8 bases lay in between. This CDR3 is 13 amino acids long. The CDR3 is CASSLRGQDTQYF. The CDR3 DNA follows: TGTGCCAGCAGCTTACGGGGGCAAGATACGCAGTATTTT.

This chain links TRBV27 with TRBJ2-5, with TRBD2 identical over 9 bases. This CDR3 contains 15 residues. The trim removed 1 base at V and 1 base at J, leaving 1 base unmatched. Germline CDR1 is MNHEY and CDR2 is SMNVEV (reference sequence). The CDR3 nucleotides are TGTGCCAGCAGTTTATATAGCGGGGGCCAAGAGACCCAGTACTTC. It yields the protein CASSLYSGGQETQYF.

The V and J genes are TRBV7-6 and TRBJ1-4, with TRBD1 matching over 8 bases. V was clipped by 0 bases and J by 6 bases; unmatched bases: 6. The CDR3 covers 16 residues. Germline CDR1 and CDR2: SGHVS and FNYEAQ. CDR3 nucleotides: TGTGCCAGCAGCTTAGCAGTCAGGGGGCTTTATGAAAAACTGTTTTTT. As protein: CASSLAVRGLYEKLFF. The variable domain in full, completed from reference TRBV7-6 and TRBJ1-4, reads GAGVSQSPRYKVTKRGQDVALRCDPISGHVSLYWYRQALGQGPEFLTYFNYEAQQDKSGLPNDRFSAERPEGSISTLTIQRTEQRDSAMYRCASSLAVRGLYEKLFFGSGTQLSVL.

This clonotype was observed at least ten times. The chain recombines TRBV7-2 with TRBJ2-3; 7 bases fit TRBD1. CDR3 length equals 15 residues. Losses at the gene ends were 1 base for V and 2 bases for J; bases not matched to a gene: 3. Germline V gene data show CDR1 as SGHTA and CDR2 as FQGNSA. The CDR3 here is CASSLVGQITDTQYF. The CDR3 nucleotides are TGTGCCAGCAGCTTAGTGGGACAGATCACAGATACGCAGTATTTT.

The DNA for the CDR3 is TGTGCCAGCAGTAACAGGGAAGTTGGAGATACGCAGTATTTT. This codes for CASSNREVGDTQYF. V gene TRBV12-3 or TRBV12-4 combines with J gene TRBJ2-3; tentative D call: TRBD1 (6 bases). The CDR3 consists of 14 residues. The V end was cut by 5 bases, the J end by 5 bases, with 14 bases between.

There are a few counts of this clonotype. J is TRBJ2-7 and V is TRBV7-2; D is possibly TRBD2 (6 bases). CDR1 and CDR2 from the germline V gene are SGHTA and FQGNSA. The CDR3 is 14 amino acids. The V gene lost 10 bases and the J gene lost 9 bases, with 25 bases spanning the gap. Written as DNA, the CDR3 is TGTGCCACAGGCCGGGACTCCGACTACGCGGGGCAGTACTTC. This gives the protein CATGRDSDYAGQYF.

V gene TRBV6-5 combines with J gene TRBJ1-3; 9 positions match TRBD1. This CDR3 is built from 15 residues. The V gene end was trimmed by 6 bases and the J gene end by 3 bases; junction bases not matched to a gene: 6. Germline-derived CDR1 and CDR2 are MNHEY and SVGAGI. The CDR3: CASREQGALGNTIYF. The CDR3 region has the DNA TGTGCCAGCAGGGAACAGGGGGCGCTTGGAAACACCATATATTTT.

A few counts support this clonotype. V and J are TRBV24-1 and TRBJ1-4, with 12 bases matching TRBD1. The CDR3 is 18 residues long. Trimming removed 5 bases from V and 7 bases from J; junction bases left unmatched: 13. Per the germline V gene, CDR1 is KGHDR and CDR2 is SFDVKD. CDR3: CATSALPGQGARSEKLFF. CDR3 coding DNA: TGTGCCACCAGTGCACTACCGGGACAGGGGGCGCGGTCTGAAAAACTGTTTTTT.

CDR3 sequence: CASSSGRNTDTQYF. The CDR3 DNA is TGTGCCAGCAGCTCGGGACGGAACACAGATACGCAGTATTTT. The chain combines TRBV11-2 with TRBJ2-3, with D perhaps being TRBD1 or TRBD2 (5 bases each). V lost 4 bases, J lost 2 bases, and 10 bases lay in between. This CDR3 comprises 14 residues. Germline loops: CDR1 SGHAT, CDR2 FQNNGV.

In DNA form, the CDR3 reads TGTGCCAGCAGCTTATCTTTACTAGCGGGGGACCATTCCTACAATGAGCAGTTCTTC. Translated, it gives CASSLSLLAGDHSYNEQFF. The chain employs TRBV7-9 and TRBJ2-1; TRBD2 aligns across 11 bases. In germline, CDR1 is SEHNR, CDR2 FQNEAQ (reference sequence). CDR3 length: 19 residues. V lost 2 bases and J lost 1; bases outside the gene matches: 10.

V is TRBV7-2 and J is TRBJ2-7; D unclear. The CDR3 is 15 residues long. The V and J ends lost 2 bases and 6 bases respectively, with 17 bases between them. CDR1 and CDR2 (germline): SGHTA, FQGNSA. CDR3 amino acids: CASSLRGSVPSEQYF. The CDR3 DNA is TGTGCCAGCAGCTTACGCGGTTCGGTCCCATCCGAGCAGTACTTC.

The genes are TRBV28 and TRBJ2-7; tentative D call: TRBD2 (5 bases). Germline V gene data show CDR1 as MDHEN and CDR2 as SYDVKM. V lost 6 bases and J 0 bases, leaving 15 bases between the germline ends. The CDR3 consists of 15 residues. The CDR3 loop reads CASRIADRDSYEQYF. DNA of the CDR3: TGTGCCAGCAGAATTGCGGACCGGGACTCCTACGAGCAGTACTTC.

V is TRBV6-1 and J is TRBJ2-7; D ambiguous. Germline assignment: CDR1 MNHNS and CDR2 SASEGT. Trimming removed 4 bases from V and 5 bases from J, with 9 bases in between. The CDR3 contains 12 residues. This chain's CDR3 is CASSGAKNEQYF. The CDR3, as DNA: TGTGCCAGCAGTGGAGCGAAAAACGAGCAGTACTTC.